What follows are 8 T cell receptor beta chains derived from one specimen sequenced in a study of control samples from healthy donors and cancer patients (dated by TCRdb to between 2020 and 2021). Library prep was done by the immunoSEQ multiplex PCR assay. TCRdb limited this immuneACCESS table to in-frame rearrangements with V and J called. A share of clones is missing; checked studies link under half to unresolved V genes, and the rest is unexplained. This sample holds around 43,000 clones; roughly 90% were observed only once. The biggest ten clones account for roughly 4% of the sample. Sequencing input: blood. The receptors stem from a woman aged 45-65 years in good health.

The gene calls are TRBV5-6 and TRBJ2-3; D is perhaps TRBD1 (7 bases). V lost 4 bases and J 4 bases, leaving 16 bases between the germline ends. Germline assignment: CDR1 SGHDT and CDR2 YYEEEE. The CDR3 length is 15 residues. The chain's CDR3 is CASSPPGGGSDTQYF. DNA for the CDR3: TGTGCCAGCAGCCCCCCAGGGGGAGGCTCAGATACGCAGTATTTT.

This clone appeared a single time. The chain uses TRBV6-5 and TRBJ2-1, with TRBD1 matching over 8 bases. There are 15 residues in the CDR3. The V gene's germline CDR1 is MNHEY and CDR2 SVGAGI. The J segment lost 3 bases and the V segment lost 7 bases, leaving 8 bases of the junction unmatched. CDR3 loop: CASKIPGQVYNEQFF. In nucleotides, the CDR3 is TGTGCCAGCAAAATACCGGGACAGGTCTACAATGAGCAGTTCTTC.

This clone was seen a handful of times. This sequence joins TRBV7-9 and TRBJ2-7; D possibly corresponds to TRBD2 (6 bases). With 5 bases removed from V and 6 bases from J, the gap between germline ends came to 14 bases. The CDR3 runs to 13 residues. CDR1 is SEHNR, CDR2 FQNEAQ, per germline (reference sequence). CDR3 in DNA: TGTGCCAGCAGCCCGGGACTCTTGGGCGAGCAGTACTTC. Its translation is CASSPGLLGEQYF.

The chain has TRBV4-3 and TRBJ2-4; D unclear. V shed 4 bases and J shed 8 bases, with 12 bases lying between them. The CDR3 is 13 amino acids. Germline-derived CDR1 and CDR2 are LGHNA and YSLEER. The CDR3 sequence: CASSPGTGDIQYF. The CDR3 coding sequence is TGCGCCAGCAGCCCGGGTACTGGAGACATTCAGTACTTC.

V is TRBV6-5 and J is TRBJ1-4; 12 bases fit TRBD1. This CDR3 is built from 15 residues. V lost 6 bases, J lost 8 bases, and 7 bases stayed unmatched. Germline lookup yields CDR1 MNHEY and CDR2 SVGAGI. Written as DNA, the CDR3 is TGTGCCAGCAGCACCGGTGGGACAGGGGGCGAAAAACTGTTTTTT. Translated: CASSTGGTGGEKLFF.

CDR3 sequence: CASSPGQDTQYF. CDR3 sequence (DNA): TGTGCCAGCAGTCCCGGACAGGATACGCAGTATTTT. The genes are TRBV11-3 and TRBJ2-3, with D maybe TRBD1 (6 bases). CDR1 and CDR2 from the germline V gene are SGHNT and YENEEA. CDR3 length equals 12 residues. The ends were cut back, 6 bases at V and 6 bases at J, with 10 bases in the middle. Full variable domain (rest looked up from reference TRBV11-3 and TRBJ2-3): EAGVVQSPRYKIIEKKQPVAFWCNPISGHNTLYWYLQNLGQGPELLIRYENEEAVDDSQLPKDRFSAERLKGVDSTLKIQPAELGDSAVYLCASSPGQDTQYFGPGTRLTVL.

CDR3 nucleotide sequence: TGTGCCCTAGGGCTAGGTAGCGAGCAGTACTTC. The encoded protein is CALGLGSEQYF. The chain uses TRBV2 and TRBJ2-7; D call uncertain. CDR1 is SNHLY and CDR2 is FYNNEI in the germline V gene. The CDR3 contains 11 residues. V was clipped by 11 bases and J by 6 bases, with 14 bases between them.

This rearrangement joins TRBV9 to TRBJ1-2; 12 bases agree with TRBD1. The CDR3 covers 17 residues. V was pared by 3 bases and J by 8 bases, with 14 bases of the junction left unmatched. Germline V CDR1 and CDR2: SGDLS, YYNGEE. CDR3 residues: CASSAKTPGQGAFGYTF. The CDR3 DNA reads TGTGCCAGCAGCGCCAAAACCCCGGGACAGGGGGCTTTCGGCTACACCTTC.